The clone carrying this TCR beta chain was seen just once. The data belong to a study of blood T cell repertoires in COVID-19. Study context: PBMCs, B-cell-depleted T cells, or T cells were the source of the cDNA or gDNA that made up the material.

CDR1 and CDR2 (germline): SGHRS, YFSETQ. The V gene end was trimmed by 0 bases and the J gene end by 1 base; junction bases not matched to a gene: 8. The CDR3 is 17 amino acids. This table comes from immunoSEQ multiplex PCR, and its TCRdb copy is limited to in-frame clones, with some not included. The table shows 45,000 to 60,000 clones, with more than 85% occurring only once. Sequenced material: peripheral blood. The V and J genes are TRBV5-1 and TRBJ2-5; 8 bases line up with TRBD2. This TCR was recovered from a man over 45 with acute or convalescent COVID-19. The CDR3 loop is CASSLATAGGFQETQYF. DNA for the CDR3: TGCGCCAGCAGCTTGGCCACGGCGGGGGGATTCCAAGAGACCCAGTACTTC.